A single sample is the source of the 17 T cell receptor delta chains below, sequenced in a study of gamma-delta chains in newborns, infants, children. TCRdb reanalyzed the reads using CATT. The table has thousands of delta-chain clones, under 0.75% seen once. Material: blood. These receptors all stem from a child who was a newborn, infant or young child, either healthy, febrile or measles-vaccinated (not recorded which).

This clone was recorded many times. DNA for the CDR3: TGTGCCTGTGACACCCCTCTTACTGGGGGCCGCTCCTGGGACACCCGACAGATGTTTTTC. This codes for CACDTPLTGGRSWDTRQMFF. The rearrangement joins TRDV2 to TRDJ3; 8 nucleotides match TRDD3. From germline, CDR1 is GEAIGNYY and CDR2 EKD. CDR3 size: 20 residues. The V segment lost 0 bases and the J segment 0 bases; nucleotides outside the gene matches: 9.

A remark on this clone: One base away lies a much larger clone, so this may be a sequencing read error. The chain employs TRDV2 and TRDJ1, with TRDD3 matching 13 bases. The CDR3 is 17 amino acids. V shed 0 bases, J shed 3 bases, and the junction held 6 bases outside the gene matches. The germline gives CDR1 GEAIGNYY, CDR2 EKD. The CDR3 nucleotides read TGTGCCTGTGACACCTTGACTGGGGGATACGTCGCCGATAAACTCATCTTT. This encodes CACDTLTGGYVADKLIF.

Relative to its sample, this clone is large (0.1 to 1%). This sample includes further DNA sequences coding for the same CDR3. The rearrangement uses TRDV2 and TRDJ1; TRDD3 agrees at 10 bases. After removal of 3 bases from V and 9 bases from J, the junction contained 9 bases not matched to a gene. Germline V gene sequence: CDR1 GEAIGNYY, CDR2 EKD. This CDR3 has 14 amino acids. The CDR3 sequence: CACDYWGIGDQLIF. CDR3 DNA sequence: TGTGCCTGTGACTACTGGGGGATTGGGGATCAACTCATCTTT.

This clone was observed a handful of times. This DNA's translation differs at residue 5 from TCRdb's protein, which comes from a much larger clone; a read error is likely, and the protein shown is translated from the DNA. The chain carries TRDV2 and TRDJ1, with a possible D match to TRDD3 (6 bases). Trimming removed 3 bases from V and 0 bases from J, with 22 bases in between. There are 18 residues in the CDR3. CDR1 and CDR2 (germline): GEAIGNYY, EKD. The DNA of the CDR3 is TGTGCCTGTGACCGCATGGGGGGCTTTCCCCTGTACACCGATAAACTCATCTTT. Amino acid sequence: CACDRMGGFPLYTDKLIF.

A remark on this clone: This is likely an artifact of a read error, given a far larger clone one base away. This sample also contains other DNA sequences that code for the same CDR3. The CDR3 sequence: CACDTVGDTITAQLFF. The DNA of the CDR3 is TGTGCCTGTGACACCGTGGGGGATACTATCACAGCCCAACTCTTCTTT. The rearrangement uses TRDV2 and TRDJ2, with 10 bases fitting TRDD3. CDR1 GEAIGNYY and CDR2 EKD come from the germline V gene. The CDR3 consists of 16 residues.

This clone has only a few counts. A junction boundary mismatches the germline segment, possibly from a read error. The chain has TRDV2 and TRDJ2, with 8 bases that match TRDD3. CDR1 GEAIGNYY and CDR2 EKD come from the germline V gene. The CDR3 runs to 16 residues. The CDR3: CACDTLGATSTAQLFF. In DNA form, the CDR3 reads TGTGCCTGTGACACACTGGGGGCTACTTCGACAGCCCAACTCTTCTTT.

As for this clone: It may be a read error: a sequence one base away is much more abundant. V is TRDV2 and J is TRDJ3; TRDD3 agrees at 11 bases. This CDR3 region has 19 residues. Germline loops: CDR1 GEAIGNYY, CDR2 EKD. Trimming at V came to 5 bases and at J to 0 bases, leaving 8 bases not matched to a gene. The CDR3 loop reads CACGKVLGDSSWDTRQMFF. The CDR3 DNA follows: TGTGCCTGTGGCAAAGTACTGGGGGATAGCTCCTGGGACACCCGACAGATGTTTTTC.

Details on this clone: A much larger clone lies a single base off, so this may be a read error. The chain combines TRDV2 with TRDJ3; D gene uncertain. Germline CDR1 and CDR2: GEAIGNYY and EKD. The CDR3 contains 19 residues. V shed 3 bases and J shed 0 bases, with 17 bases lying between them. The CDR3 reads CACDALARLSSWDTRQMFF. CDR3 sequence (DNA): TGTGCCTGTGACGCGCTTGCCCGACTGAGCTCCTGGGACACCCGACAGATGTTTTTC.

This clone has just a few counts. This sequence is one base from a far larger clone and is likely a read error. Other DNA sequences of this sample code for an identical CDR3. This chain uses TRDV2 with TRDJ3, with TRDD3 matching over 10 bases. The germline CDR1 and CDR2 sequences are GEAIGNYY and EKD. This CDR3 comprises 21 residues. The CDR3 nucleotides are TGTGCCTGTGACAGTATAAGGACTGGGGGATCGAGCTCCTGGGACACCCGGCAGATGTTTTTC. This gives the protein CACDSIRTGGSSSWDTRQMFF.

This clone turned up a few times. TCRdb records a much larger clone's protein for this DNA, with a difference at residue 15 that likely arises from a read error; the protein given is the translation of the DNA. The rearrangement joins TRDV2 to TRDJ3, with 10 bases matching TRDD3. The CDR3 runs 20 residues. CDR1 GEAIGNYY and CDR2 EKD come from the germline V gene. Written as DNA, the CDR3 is TGTGCCTGTGACAGTACTGGGGGATTCAATAGCTCCTGGGACGCCCGACAGATGTTTTTC. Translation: CACDSTGGFNSSWDARQMFF.

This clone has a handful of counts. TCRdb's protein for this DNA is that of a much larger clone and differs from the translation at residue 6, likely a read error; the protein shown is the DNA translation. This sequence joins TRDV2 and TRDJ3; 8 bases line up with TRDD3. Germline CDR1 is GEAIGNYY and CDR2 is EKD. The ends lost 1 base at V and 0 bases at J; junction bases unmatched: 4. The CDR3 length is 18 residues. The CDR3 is CACDTRGYSSWDTRQMFF. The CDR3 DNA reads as TGTGCCTGTGACACTAGGGGATACAGCTCCTGGGACACCCGACAGATGTTTTTC.

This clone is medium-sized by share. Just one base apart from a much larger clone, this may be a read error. CDR3: CACDAWGTAQLFF. The CDR3 DNA sequence: TGTGCCTGTGACGCCTGGGGGACAGCACAACTCTTCTTT. The genes are TRDV2 and TRDJ2, with a possible D match to TRDD3 (6 bases). Germline V lookup: CDR1 GEAIGNYY, CDR2 EKD. The CDR3 consists of 13 residues. Trimming pared 3 bases from V and 4 bases from J, leaving 8 bases between.

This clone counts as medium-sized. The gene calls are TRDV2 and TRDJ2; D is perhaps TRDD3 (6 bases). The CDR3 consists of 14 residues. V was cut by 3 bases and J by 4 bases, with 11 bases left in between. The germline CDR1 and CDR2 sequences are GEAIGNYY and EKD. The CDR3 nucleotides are TGTGCCTGTGACGACTTACTGGGGACAGCACAACTCTTCTTT. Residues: CACDDLLGTAQLFF.

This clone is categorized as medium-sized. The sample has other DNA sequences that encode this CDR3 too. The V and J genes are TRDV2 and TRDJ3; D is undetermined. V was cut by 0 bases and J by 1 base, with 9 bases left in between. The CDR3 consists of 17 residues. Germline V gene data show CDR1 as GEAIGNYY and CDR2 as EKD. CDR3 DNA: TGTGCCTGTGACACCCTAGTGGTTTCCTGGGACACCCGACAGATGTTTTTC. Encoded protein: CACDTLVVSWDTRQMFF.

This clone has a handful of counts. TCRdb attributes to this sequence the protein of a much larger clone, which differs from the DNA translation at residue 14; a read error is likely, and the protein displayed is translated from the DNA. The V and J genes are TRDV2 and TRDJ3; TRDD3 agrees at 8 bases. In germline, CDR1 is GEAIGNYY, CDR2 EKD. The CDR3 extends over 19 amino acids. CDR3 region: CACDTWGIESSWDARQMFF. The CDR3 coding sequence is TGTGCCTGTGACACCTGGGGGATCGAAAGCTCCTGGGACGCCCGACAGATGTTTTTC.

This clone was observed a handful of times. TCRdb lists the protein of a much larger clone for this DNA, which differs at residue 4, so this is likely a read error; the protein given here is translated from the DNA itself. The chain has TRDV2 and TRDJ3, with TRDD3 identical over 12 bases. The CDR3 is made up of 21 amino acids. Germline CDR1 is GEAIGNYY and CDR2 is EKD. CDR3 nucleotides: TGTGCCTGTGGCACCGTACTGGGGGATACCCTGAGCTCCTGGGACACCCGACAGATGTTTTTC. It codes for CACGTVLGDTLSSWDTRQMFF.

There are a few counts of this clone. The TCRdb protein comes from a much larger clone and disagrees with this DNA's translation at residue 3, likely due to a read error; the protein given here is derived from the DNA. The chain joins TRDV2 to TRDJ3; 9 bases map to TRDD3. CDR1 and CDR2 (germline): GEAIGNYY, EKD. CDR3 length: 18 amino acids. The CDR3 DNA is TGTGCCAGTGACACCGGGGATACGCGCTCCTGGGACACCCGACAGATGTTTTTC. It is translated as CASDTGDTRSWDTRQMFF.